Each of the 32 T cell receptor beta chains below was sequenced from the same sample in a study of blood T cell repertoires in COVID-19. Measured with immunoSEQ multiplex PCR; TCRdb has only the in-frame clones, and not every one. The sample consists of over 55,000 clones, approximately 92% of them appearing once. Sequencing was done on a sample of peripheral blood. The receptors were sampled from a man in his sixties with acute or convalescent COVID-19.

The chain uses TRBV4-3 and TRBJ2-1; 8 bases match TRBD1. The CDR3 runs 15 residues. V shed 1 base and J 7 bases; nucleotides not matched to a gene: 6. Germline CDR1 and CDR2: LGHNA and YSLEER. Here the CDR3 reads CASSQVGQDHNEQFF. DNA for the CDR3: TGCGCCAGCAGCCAAGTGGGACAGGACCATAATGAGCAGTTCTTC.

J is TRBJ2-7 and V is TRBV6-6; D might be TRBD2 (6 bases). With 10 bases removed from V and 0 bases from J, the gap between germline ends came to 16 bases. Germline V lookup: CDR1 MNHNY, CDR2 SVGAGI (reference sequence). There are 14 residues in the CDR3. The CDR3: CATQEDGGSYEQYF. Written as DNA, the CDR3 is TGTGCCACACAGGAAGACGGGGGCTCCTACGAGCAGTACTTC.

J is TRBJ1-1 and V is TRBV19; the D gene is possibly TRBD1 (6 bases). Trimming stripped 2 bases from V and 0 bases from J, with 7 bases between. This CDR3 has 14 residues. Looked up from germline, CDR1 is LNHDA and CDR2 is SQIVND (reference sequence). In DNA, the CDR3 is TGTGCCAGTAGTATAAAGGGGGTGAACACTGAAGCTTTCTTT. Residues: CASSIKGVNTEAFF.

In nucleotides, the CDR3 is TGTGCCAGCAATCTAAGGGGGGGGTTTGGCTACACCTTC. Residues: CASNLRGGFGYTF. V is TRBV28 and J is TRBJ1-2; D is perhaps TRBD1 (6 bases). The CDR3 totals 13 residues. V lost 7 bases to trimming and J lost 7 bases, with 16 bases between them. Germline CDR1 MDHEN, CDR2 SYDVKM.

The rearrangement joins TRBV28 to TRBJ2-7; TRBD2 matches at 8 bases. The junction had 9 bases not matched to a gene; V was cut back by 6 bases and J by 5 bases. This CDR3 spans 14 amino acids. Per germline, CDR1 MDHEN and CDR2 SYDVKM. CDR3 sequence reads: CASRLPGGSNEQYF. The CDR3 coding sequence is TGTGCCAGCAGGCTCCCGGGGGGGTCCAACGAGCAGTACTTC.

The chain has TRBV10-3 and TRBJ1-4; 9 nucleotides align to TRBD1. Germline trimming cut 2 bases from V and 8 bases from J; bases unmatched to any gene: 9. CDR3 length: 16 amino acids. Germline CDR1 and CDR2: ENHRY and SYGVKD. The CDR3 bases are TGTGCCATCAGTGAGACAGGGGGCTTGGATAGAGAAAAACTGTTTTTT. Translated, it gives CAISETGGLDREKLFF.

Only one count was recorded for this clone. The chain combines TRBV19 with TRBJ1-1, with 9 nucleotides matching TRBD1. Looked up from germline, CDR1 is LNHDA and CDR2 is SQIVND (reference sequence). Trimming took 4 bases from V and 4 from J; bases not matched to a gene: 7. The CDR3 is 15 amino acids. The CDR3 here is CASSTGQGSGTEAFF. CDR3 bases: TGTGCCAGTAGTACTGGACAGGGGTCGGGCACTGAAGCTTTCTTT.

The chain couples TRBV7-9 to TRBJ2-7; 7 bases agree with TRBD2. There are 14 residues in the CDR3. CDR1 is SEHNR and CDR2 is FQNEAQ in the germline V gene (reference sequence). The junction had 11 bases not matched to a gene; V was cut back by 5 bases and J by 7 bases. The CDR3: CASSTPSGALEQYF. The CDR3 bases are TGTGCCAGCAGCACCCCGAGCGGGGCCCTTGAGCAGTACTTC.

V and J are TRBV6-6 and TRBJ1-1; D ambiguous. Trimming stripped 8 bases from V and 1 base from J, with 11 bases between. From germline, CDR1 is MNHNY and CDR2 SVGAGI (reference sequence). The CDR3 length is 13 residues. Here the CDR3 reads CASGREENTEAFF. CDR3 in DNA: TGTGCCAGCGGACGGGAAGAGAACACTGAAGCTTTCTTT.

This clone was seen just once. The CDR3: CASSPTAGQVSNQPQHF. The DNA for the CDR3 is TGTGCCAGCTCCCCCACTGCGGGACAGGTTTCCAATCAGCCCCAGCATTTT. The chain joins TRBV18 to TRBJ1-5; 8 bases fit TRBD1. CDR1 is KGHSH and CDR2 is LQKENI in the germline V gene. The V segment lost 6 bases and the J segment 3 bases; nucleotides outside the gene matches: 13. The CDR3 loop spans 17 amino acids.

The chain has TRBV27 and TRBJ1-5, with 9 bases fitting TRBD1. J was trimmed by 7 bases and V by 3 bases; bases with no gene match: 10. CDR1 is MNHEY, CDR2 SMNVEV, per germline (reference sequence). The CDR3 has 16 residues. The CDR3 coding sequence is TGTGCCAGCAGTTTCTACGCGACAGGGGGAGGACAGCCCCAGCATTTT. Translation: CASSFYATGGGQPQHF.

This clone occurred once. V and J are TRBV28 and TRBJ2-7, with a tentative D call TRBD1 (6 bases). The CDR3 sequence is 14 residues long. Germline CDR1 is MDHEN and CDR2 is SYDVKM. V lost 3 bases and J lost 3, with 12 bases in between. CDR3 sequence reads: CASSFAQGNYEQYF. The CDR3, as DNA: TGTGCCAGCAGTTTTGCTCAGGGGAACTACGAGCAGTACTTC.

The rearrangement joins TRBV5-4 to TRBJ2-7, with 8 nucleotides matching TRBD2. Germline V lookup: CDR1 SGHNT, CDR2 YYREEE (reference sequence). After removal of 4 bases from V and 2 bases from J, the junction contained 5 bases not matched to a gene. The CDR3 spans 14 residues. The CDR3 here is CASSPGLATYEQYF. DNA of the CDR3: TGTGCCAGCAGCCCCGGACTAGCTACCTACGAGCAGTACTTC. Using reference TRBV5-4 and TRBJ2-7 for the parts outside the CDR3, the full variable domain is ETGVTQSPTHLIKTRGQQVTLRCSSQSGHNTVSWYQQALGQGPQFIFQYYREEENGRGNFPPRFSGLQFPNYSSELNVNALELDDSALYLCASSPGLATYEQYFGPGTRLTVT.

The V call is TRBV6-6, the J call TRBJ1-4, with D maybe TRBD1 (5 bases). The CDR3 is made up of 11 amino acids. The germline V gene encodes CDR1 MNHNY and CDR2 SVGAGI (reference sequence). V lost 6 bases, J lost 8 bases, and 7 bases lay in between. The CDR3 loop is CASSRQEKLFF. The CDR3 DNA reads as TGTGCCAGCAGCCGACAGGAAAAACTGTTTTTT.

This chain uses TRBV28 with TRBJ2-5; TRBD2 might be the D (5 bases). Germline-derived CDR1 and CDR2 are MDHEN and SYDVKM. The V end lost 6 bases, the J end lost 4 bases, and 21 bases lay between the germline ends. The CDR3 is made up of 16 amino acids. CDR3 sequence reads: CASRDSGPFWGETQYF. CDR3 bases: TGTGCCAGCAGGGACTCCGGACCGTTCTGGGGAGAGACCCAGTACTTC.

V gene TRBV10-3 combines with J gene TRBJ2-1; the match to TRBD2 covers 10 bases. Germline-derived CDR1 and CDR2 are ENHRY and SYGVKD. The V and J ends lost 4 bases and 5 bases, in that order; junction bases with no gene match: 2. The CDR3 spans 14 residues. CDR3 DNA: TGTGCCATCAGTGTACTAGCGGGGAACAATGAGCAGTTCTTC. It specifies CAISVLAGNNEQFF.

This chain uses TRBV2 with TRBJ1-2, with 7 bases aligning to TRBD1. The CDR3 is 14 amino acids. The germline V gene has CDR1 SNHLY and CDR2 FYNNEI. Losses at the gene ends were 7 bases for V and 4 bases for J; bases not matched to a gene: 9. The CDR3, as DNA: TGTGCCAGCATAGGGACAGCGCGATTCTATGGCTACACCTTC. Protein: CASIGTARFYGYTF.

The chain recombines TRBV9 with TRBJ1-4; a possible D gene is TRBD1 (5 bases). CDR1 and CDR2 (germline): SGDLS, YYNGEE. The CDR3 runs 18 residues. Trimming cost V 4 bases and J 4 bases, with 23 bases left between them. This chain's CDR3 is CASSLGASNQGLNEKLFF. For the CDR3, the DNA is TGTGCCAGCAGCCTAGGGGCTTCCAACCAGGGCCTTAATGAAAAACTGTTTTTT. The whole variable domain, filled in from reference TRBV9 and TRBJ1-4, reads DSGVTQTPKHLITATGQRVTLRCSPRSGDLSVYWYQQSLDQGLQFLIQYYNGEERAKGNILERFSAQQFPDLHSELNLSSLELGDSALYFCASSLGASNQGLNEKLFFGSGTQLSVL.

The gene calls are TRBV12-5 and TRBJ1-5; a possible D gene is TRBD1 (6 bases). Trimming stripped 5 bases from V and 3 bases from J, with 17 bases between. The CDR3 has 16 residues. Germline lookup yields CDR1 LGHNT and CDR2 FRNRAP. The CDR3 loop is CASGHRDEGVNQPQHF. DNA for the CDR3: TGTGCTAGTGGTCACCGGGATGAGGGGGTCAATCAGCCCCAGCATTTT. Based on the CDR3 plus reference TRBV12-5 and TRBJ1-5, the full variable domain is DARVTQTPRHKVTEMGQEVTMRCQPILGHNTVFWYRQTMMQGLELLAYFRNRAPLDDSGMPKDRFSAEMPDATLATLKIQPSEPRDSAVYFCASGHRDEGVNQPQHFGDGTRLSIL.

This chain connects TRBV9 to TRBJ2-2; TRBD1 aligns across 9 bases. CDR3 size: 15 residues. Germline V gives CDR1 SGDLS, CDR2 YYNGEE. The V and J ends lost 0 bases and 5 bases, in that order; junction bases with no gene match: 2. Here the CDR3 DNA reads TGTGCCAGCAGCGTAGTGACAGGGGGTACCGGGGAGCTGTTTTTT. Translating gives CASSVVTGGTGELFF.

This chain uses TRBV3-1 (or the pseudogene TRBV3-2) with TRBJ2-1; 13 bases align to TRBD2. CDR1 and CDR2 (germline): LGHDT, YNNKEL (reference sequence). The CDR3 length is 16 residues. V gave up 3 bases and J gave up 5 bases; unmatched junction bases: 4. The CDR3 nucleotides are TGTGCCAGCAGCCATTTCGGGACTAGCGGGAACAATGAGCAGTTCTTC. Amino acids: CASSHFGTSGNNEQFF.

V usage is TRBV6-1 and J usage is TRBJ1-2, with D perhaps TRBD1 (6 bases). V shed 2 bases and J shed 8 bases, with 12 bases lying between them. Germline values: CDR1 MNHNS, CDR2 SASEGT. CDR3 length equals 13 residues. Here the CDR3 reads CASSERGAHGYTF. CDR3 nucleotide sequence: TGTGCCAGCAGTGAACGGGGGGCGCACGGCTACACCTTC.

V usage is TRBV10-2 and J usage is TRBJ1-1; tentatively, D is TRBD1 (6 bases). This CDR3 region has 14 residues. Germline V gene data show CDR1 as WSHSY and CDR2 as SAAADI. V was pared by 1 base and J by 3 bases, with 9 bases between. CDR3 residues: CASSEWGGDTEAFF. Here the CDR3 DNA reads TGCGCCAGCAGTGAGTGGGGGGGCGACACTGAAGCTTTCTTT.

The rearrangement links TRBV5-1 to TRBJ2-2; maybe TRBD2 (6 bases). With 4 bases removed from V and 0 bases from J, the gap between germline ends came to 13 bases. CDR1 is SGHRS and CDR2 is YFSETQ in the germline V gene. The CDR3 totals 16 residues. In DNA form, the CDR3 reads TGCGCCAGCAGCCTCGCAACGGGGGCGAACACCGGGGAGCTGTTTTTT. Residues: CASSLATGANTGELFF.

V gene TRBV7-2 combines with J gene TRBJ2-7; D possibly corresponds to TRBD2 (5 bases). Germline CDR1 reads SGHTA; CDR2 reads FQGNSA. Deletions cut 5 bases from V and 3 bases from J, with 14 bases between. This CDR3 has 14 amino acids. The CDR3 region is CASSPRTRGYEQYF. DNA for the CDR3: TGTGCCAGCAGCCCCCGGACTCGGGGCTACGAGCAGTACTTC.

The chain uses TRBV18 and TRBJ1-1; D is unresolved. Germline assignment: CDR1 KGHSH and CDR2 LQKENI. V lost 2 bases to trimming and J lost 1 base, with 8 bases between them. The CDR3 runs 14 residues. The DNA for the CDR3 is TGTGCCAGCTCACCAATTCTGAGGAACACTGAAGCTTTCTTT. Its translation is CASSPILRNTEAFF.

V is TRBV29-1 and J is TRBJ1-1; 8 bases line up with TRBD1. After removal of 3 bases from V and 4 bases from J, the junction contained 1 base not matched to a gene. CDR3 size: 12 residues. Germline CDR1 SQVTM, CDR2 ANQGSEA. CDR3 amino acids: CSVDRGPTEAFF. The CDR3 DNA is TGCAGCGTTGACAGGGGGCCCACTGAAGCTTTCTTT.

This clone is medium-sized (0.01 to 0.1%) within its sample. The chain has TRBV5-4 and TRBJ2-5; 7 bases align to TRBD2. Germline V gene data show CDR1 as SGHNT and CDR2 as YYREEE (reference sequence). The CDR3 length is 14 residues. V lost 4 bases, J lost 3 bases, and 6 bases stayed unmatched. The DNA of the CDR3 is TGTGCCAGCAGCGGCGGGACTACCAAAGAGACCCAGTACTTC. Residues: CASSGGTTKETQYF. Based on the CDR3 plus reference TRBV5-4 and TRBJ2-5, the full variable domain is ETGVTQSPTHLIKTRGQQVTLRCSSQSGHNTVSWYQQALGQGPQFIFQYYREEENGRGNFPPRFSGLQFPNYSSELNVNALELDDSALYLCASSGGTTKETQYFGPGTRLLVL.

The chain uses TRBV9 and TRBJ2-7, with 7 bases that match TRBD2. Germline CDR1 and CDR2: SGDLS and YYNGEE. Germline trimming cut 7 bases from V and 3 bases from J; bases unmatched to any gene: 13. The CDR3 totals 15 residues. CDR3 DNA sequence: TGTGCCAGCGACTCAGCTGCGGGGGATTTCTACGAGCAGTACTTC. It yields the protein CASDSAAGDFYEQYF.

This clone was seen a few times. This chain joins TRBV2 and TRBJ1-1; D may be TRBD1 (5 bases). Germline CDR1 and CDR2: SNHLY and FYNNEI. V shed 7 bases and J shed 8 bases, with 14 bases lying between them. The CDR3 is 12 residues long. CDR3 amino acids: CASIALGAEAFF. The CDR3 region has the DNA TGTGCCAGCATCGCCCTAGGGGCAGAAGCTTTCTTT.

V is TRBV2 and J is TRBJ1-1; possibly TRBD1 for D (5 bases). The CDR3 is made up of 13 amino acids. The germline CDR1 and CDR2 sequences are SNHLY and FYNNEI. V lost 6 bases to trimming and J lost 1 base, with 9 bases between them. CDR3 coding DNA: TGTGCCAGCAGCACAACAGGGAACACTGAAGCTTTCTTT. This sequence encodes CASSTTGNTEAFF.

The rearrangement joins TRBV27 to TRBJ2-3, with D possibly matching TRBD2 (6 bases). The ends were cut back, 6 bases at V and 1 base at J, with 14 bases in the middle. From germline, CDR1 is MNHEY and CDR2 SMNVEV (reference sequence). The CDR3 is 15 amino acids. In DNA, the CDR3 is TGTGCCAGCAGCCGCGGGGCGAGGGGCACAGATACGCAGTATTTT. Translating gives CASSRGARGTDTQYF.